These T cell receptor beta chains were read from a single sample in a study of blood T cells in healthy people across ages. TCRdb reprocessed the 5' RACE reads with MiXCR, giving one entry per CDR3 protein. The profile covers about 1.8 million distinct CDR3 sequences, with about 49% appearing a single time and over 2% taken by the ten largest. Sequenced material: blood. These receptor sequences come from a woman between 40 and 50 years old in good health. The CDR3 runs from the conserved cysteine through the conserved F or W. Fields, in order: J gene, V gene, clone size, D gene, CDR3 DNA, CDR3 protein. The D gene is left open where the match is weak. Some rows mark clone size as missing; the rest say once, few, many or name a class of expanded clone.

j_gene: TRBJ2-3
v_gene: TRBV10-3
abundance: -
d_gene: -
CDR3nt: TGTGCCATCAGTGAGCCGCAACCTGGAGGGTCAGATACGCAGTATTTT
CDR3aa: CAISEPQPGGSDTQYF

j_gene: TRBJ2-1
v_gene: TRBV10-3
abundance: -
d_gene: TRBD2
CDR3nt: TGTGCCATCAGTGAGTCCGGGCGGGGGGGCAGAAATGAGCAGTTCTTC
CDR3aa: CAISESGRGGRNEQFF

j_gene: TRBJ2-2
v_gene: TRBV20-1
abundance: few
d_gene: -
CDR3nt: TGCAGTGCGTCGAGGGGACTGAACACCGGGGAGCTGTTTTTT
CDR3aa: CSASRGLNTGELFF

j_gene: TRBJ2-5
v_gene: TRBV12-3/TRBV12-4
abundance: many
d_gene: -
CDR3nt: TGTGCCAGCAGTTTAGCGATGGCAGAACAAGAGACCCAGTACTTC
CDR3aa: CASSLAMAEQETQYF

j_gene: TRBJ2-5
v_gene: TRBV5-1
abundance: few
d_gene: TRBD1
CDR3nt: TGCGCCAGCAGCTTGGGCGACAGGGGGCATGGGCAGTACTTC
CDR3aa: CASSLGDRGHGQYF

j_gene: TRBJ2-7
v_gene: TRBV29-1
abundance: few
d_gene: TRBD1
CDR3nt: TGCAGCGTTGCGGACAGGGGAGGCCCCTACGAGCAGTACTTC
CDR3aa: CSVADRGGPYEQYF

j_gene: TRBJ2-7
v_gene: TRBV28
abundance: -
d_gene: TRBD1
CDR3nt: TGTGCCAGCAGTCCCATACAGGGGAGATGGTCCTACGAGCAGTACTTC
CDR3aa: CASSPIQGRWSYEQYF

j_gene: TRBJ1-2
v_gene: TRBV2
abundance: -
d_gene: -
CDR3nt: TGTGCCAGCAGTACCCGACAGGCGAACCGAACAAACTATGGCTACACCTTC
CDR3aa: CASSTRQANRTNYGYTF

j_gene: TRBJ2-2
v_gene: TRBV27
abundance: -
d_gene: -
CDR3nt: TGTGCCAGCAGTCCGTTCAGGAACACCGGGGAGCTGTTTTTT
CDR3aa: CASSPFRNTGELFF

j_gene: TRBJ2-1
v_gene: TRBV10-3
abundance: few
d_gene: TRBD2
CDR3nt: TGTGCCATCAGTGAAGTTCGCGGGGGGGTTTACAATGAGCAGTTCTTC
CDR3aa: CAISEVRGGVYNEQFF

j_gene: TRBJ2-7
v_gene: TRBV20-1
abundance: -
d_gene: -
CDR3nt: TGCAGTGCTAGAGGTCTTAGAGGCAGTAGGGCGGGCGAGCAGTACTTC
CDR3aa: CSARGLRGSRAGEQYF

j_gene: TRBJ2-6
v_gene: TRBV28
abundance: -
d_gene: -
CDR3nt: TGTGCCAGCAGTTTTTCGGCCTCTGGGGCCAACGTCCTGACTTTC
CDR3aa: CASSFSASGANVLTF

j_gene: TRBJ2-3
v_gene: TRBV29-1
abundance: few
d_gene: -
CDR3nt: TGCAGCGTTGAACCCTCAAATACGCAGTATTTT
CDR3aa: CSVEPSNTQYF

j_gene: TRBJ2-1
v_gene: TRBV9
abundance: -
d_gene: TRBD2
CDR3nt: TGTGCCAGCAGCCCTTTCGTAGCGGGGACCTTCTCCTACAATGAGCAGTTCTTC
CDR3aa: CASSPFVAGTFSYNEQFF

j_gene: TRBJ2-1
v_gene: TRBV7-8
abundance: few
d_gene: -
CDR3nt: TGTGCCAGCAGCTTTGGACTGCCCGGGGATGAGCAGTTCTTC
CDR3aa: CASSFGLPGDEQFF

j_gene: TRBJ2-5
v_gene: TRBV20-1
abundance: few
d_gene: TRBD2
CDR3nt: TGCAGTGCCCGCACCCCGCGGGGGCAAGAGACCCAGTACTTC
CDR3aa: CSARTPRGQETQYF

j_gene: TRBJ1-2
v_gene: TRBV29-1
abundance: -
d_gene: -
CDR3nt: TGCAGCGTTGACCTTTTGGGAGATGGCTACACCTTC
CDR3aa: CSVDLLGDGYTF

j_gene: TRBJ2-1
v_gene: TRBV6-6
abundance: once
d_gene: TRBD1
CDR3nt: TGTGCCAGTACGACCGACAGGGAAGATGAGCAGTTCTTC
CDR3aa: CASTTDREDEQFF

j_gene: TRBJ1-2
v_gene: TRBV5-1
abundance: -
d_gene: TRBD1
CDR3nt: TGCGCCAGCAGCTTTGAACAGGGGGTCTATGGCTACACCTTC
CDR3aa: CASSFEQGVYGYTF

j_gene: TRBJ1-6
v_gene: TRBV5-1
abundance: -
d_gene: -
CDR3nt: TGCGCCAGCAGCCCGACACCCTATAATTCACCCCTCCACTTT
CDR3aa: CASSPTPYNSPLHF

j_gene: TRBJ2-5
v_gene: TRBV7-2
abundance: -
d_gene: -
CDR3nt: TGTGCCAGCAGATATGATAGGGGGGTCCAAGAGACCCAGTACTTC
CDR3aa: CASRYDRGVQETQYF

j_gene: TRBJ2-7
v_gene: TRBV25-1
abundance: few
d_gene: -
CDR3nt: TGTGCCAGCAGTGCCACAGGACGCTCCTACGAGCAGTACTTC
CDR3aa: CASSATGRSYEQYF

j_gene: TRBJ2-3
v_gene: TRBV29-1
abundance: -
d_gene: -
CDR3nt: TGCAGCGTTGAAGGTCCGACCCCTAGCACAGATACGCAGTATTTT
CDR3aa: CSVEGPTPSTDTQYF

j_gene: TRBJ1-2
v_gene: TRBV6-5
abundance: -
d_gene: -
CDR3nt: TGTGCCAGCAGTTTCACAGGACTGTATGGCTACACCTTC
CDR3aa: CASSFTGLYGYTF

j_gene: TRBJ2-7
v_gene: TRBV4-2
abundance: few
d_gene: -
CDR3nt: TGTGCCAGCAGCCTTTATGGCACATCAGGCTACGAGCAGTACTTC
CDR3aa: CASSLYGTSGYEQYF

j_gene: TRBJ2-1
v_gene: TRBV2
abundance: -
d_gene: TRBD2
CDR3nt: TGTGCCAGCAGCTTGACGGGACTAGCGGGGCACTCCTACAATGAGCAGTTCTTC
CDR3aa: CASSLTGLAGHSYNEQFF

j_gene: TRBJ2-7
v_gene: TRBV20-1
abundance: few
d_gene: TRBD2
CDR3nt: TGCAGTTCGATCTCGGGGGGGCGCTACGAGCAGTACTTC
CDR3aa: CSSISGGRYEQYF

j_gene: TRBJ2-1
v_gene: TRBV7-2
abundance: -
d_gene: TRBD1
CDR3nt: TGTGCCAGCAGCTTATCCGGGACAGGGATTAACGATGAGCAGTTCTTC
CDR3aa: CASSLSGTGINDEQFF

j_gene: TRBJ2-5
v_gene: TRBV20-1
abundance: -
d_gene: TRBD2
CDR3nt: TGCAGTGCTAGAGAACCGAAGGGACTAGCGGGAGAGACCCAGTACTTC
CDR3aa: CSAREPKGLAGETQYF

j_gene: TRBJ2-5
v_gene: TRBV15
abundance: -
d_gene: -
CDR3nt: TGTGCCACCAGCAGAGGACGGGGGGCGAGGAATGAGCAGTACTTC
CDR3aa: CATSRGRGARNEQYF

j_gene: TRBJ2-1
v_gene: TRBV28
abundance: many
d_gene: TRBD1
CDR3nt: TGTGCCAGCAGTTTAGTGGGGACAGGGAATGAGCAGTTCTTC
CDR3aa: CASSLVGTGNEQFF

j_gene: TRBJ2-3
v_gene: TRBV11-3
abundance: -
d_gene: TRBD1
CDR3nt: TGTGCCAGCAGCAATCGACAGGGTTCAGATACGCAGTATTTT
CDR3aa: CASSNRQGSDTQYF